Each of the 18 T cell receptor beta chains below was sequenced from the same sample in a study of blood T cell repertoires in COVID-19. The assay was immunoSEQ multiplex PCR, and TCRdb's table has in-frame clones only and misses some. The sample has approximately 41,000 clones, over 80% seen once. The sequenced sample was peripheral blood. The receptors were sampled from a woman aged 35 to 49 with acute or convalescent COVID-19.

This clone was observed a few times. J is TRBJ1-5 and V is TRBV7-9; a possible D gene is TRBD1 (5 bases). The ends were cut back, 3 bases at V and 0 bases at J, with 9 bases in the middle. The CDR3 length is 15 residues. In germline, CDR1 is SEHNR, CDR2 FQNEAQ (reference sequence). In DNA form, the CDR3 reads TGTGCCAGCAGCTTCGACAGTAATAGCAATCAGCCCCAGCATTTT. Translated, it gives CASSFDSNSNQPQHF.

The chain has TRBV7-2 and TRBJ1-1, with a possible D match to TRBD1 (6 bases). The germline V and J ends were trimmed by 4 bases and 4 bases, with 13 bases remaining between them. This CDR3 contains 14 residues. Germline CDR1 SGHTA, CDR2 FQGNSA. The CDR3 DNA reads as TGTGCCAGCAGCTCCAGGGGAGCAGGCACTGAAGCTTTCTTT. Translated: CASSSRGAGTEAFF.

The chain combines TRBV30 with TRBJ1-5; D uncertain. This CDR3 is 15 amino acids long. V was pared by 3 bases and J by 4 bases, with 16 bases between. Looked up from germline, CDR1 is GTSNPN and CDR2 is SVGIG (reference sequence). CDR3 loop: CAWRAAGLLNQPQHF. DNA for the CDR3: TGTGCCTGGAGGGCGGCAGGACTGTTGAATCAGCCCCAGCATTTT. Full variable domain (outside the CDR3, taken from reference TRBV30 and TRBJ1-5): SQTIHQWPATLVQPVGSPLSLECTVEGTSNPNLYWYRQAAGRGLQLLFYSVGIGQISSEVPQNLSASRPQDRQFILSSKKLLLSDSGFYLCAWRAAGLLNQPQHFGDGTRLSIL.

The genes are TRBV27 and TRBJ2-7, with TRBD1 identical over 7 bases. After removal of 5 bases from V and 1 base from J, the junction contained 5 bases not matched to a gene. Germline CDR1 reads MNHEY; CDR2 reads SMNVEV (reference sequence). The CDR3 covers 14 residues. The CDR3 DNA sequence: TGTGCCAGCAGTCCCCGACAGGGTTCCTACGAGCAGTACTTC. It yields the protein CASSPRQGSYEQYF.

This chain connects TRBV7-5 to TRBJ2-1; the table calls TRBD2, which could not be checked here. TRBV7-5 is a pseudogene segment. This CDR3 is built from 14 residues. CDR3 sequence: CVRKGAGGYNEQFF. The CDR3 DNA is TGTGTCAGAAAGGGAGCGGGGGGCTACAATGAGCAGTTCTTC.

CDR3 sequence reads: CASRSSGGYNEQFF. CDR3 sequence (DNA): TGTGCCAGCAGAAGTTCAGGGGGGTACAATGAGCAGTTCTTC. V gene TRBV27 combines with J gene TRBJ2-1; TRBD1 is a possible D gene (7 bases). Germline V gene sequence: CDR1 MNHEY, CDR2 SMNVEV (reference sequence). V lost 6 bases and J lost 4, with 13 bases in between. This CDR3 comprises 14 residues.

The J gene is TRBJ1-2, the V gene TRBV6-2 or TRBV6-3; D is unclear. V was trimmed by 5 bases and J by 8 bases, leaving 12 bases between them. The CDR3 is 12 residues long. Germline V gives CDR1 MNHEY, CDR2 SVGEGT. CDR3 loop: CASSTDRRGYTF. The CDR3 nucleotides read TGTGCCAGCAGTACAGACCGACGAGGCTACACCTTC.

The chain has TRBV11-2 and TRBJ1-2, with a tentative D call TRBD1 (5 bases). The V gene lost 4 bases and the J gene lost 4 bases, with 13 bases spanning the gap. Germline values: CDR1 SGHAT, CDR2 FQNNGV. The CDR3 totals 14 residues. The CDR3 DNA follows: TGTGCCAGCAGCTCCGCGGGGGGTGGCTATGGCTACACCTTC. Its translation is CASSSAGGGYGYTF.

V and J are TRBV5-8 and TRBJ1-6; 8 nucleotides align to TRBD1. The CDR3 covers 15 residues. Losses at the gene ends were 1 base for V and 8 bases for J; bases not matched to a gene: 5. Germline V gene lookup returns CDR1 SGHTS and CDR2 YDEGEE. The CDR3 DNA reads TGTGCCAGCAGCTTGTCGGACAGGGAAGATTCACCCCTCCACTTT. This translates into CASSLSDREDSPLHF.

J is TRBJ2-3 and V is TRBV4-2; TRBD2 matches 13 bases. The CDR3 contains 17 residues. Germline loops: CDR1 LGHNA, CDR2 YNFKEQ. The J segment lost 4 bases and the V segment lost 2 bases, leaving 6 bases of the junction unmatched. The CDR3 DNA is TGTGCCAGCAGCCAACCGGGACTAGCGGGGTGGTCAGATACGCAGTATTTT. It encodes CASSQPGLAGWSDTQYF.

The chain employs TRBV7-3 and TRBJ2-5; a weak D match, TRBD2 (6 bases). In germline, CDR1 is SGHTA, CDR2 FQGTGA. This CDR3 region has 13 residues. Trimming removed 5 bases from V and 1 base from J, with 8 bases in between. The CDR3 DNA follows: TGTGCCAGCAGCCGGGGGAGCCAAGAGACCCAGTACTTC. Translated, it gives CASSRGSQETQYF.

The J gene is TRBJ2-7, the V gene TRBV27, with D possibly TRBD1 on 5 matching bases. The length of the CDR3 is 15 residues. From germline, CDR1 is MNHEY and CDR2 SMNVEV (reference sequence). V lost 6 bases and J lost 3, with 18 bases in between. Here the CDR3 DNA reads TGTGCCAGCAGCATCAACCAGGGTATTCGCTACGAGCAGTACTTC. Translated: CASSINQGIRYEQYF.

This chain joins TRBV7-2 and TRBJ2-3, with D possibly matching TRBD1 (6 bases). The CDR3 is 12 amino acids. The ends were cut back, 5 bases at V and 5 bases at J, with 8 bases in the middle. Germline CDR1 SGHTA, CDR2 FQGNSA. DNA of the CDR3: TGTGCCAGCAGCGAACAGGGAGATACGCAGTATTTT. As protein: CASSEQGDTQYF.

V is TRBV30 and J is TRBJ2-1; 7 nucleotides line up with TRBD2. The V gene end was trimmed by 0 bases and the J gene end by 10 bases; junction bases not matched to a gene: 9. This CDR3 comprises 14 residues. From germline, CDR1 is GTSNPN and CDR2 SVGIG (reference sequence). CDR3 amino acids: CAWSVGAGLPEQFF. In DNA form, the CDR3 reads TGTGCCTGGAGTGTAGGAGCGGGACTCCCCGAGCAGTTCTTC.

The gene calls are TRBV10-1 and TRBJ2-5, with 8 bases lining up with TRBD1. The CDR3 runs 14 residues. In germline, CDR1 is WNHNN, CDR2 SYGVQD (reference sequence). The ends lost 6 bases at V and 5 bases at J; junction bases unmatched: 8. CDR3 bases: TGCGCCAGCAGCGGGCAGGGGGCGCGGGAGACCCAGTACTTC. It specifies CASSGQGARETQYF.

The CDR3 is CSASGTEAFF. The CDR3 DNA sequence: TGCAGTGCCTCGGGCACTGAAGCTTTCTTT. The chain links TRBV20-1 to TRBJ1-1; D unclear. This CDR3 is built from 10 residues. Trimming removed 6 bases at V and 4 bases at J, with 6 bases between. CDR1 and CDR2 (germline): DFQATT, SNEGSKA (reference sequence).

The chain is built from TRBV5-4 and TRBJ2-1; 8 bases are shared with TRBD1. CDR1 is SGHNT and CDR2 is YYREEE in the germline V gene (reference sequence). The CDR3 is 14 amino acids. Germline trimming cut 4 bases from V and 6 bases from J; bases unmatched to any gene: 6. CDR3 bases: TGTGCCAGCAGCCTAACGGGACAGGTCAATGAGCAGTTCTTC. Translating gives CASSLTGQVNEQFF. Using reference TRBV5-4 and TRBJ2-1 for the parts outside the CDR3, the full variable domain is ETGVTQSPTHLIKTRGQQVTLRCSSQSGHNTVSWYQQALGQGPQFIFQYYREEENGRGNFPPRFSGLQFPNYSSELNVNALELDDSALYLCASSLTGQVNEQFFGPGTRLTVL.

The chain has TRBV27 and TRBJ1-5, with 7 positions matching TRBD1. Trimming cost V 4 bases and J 2 bases; bases outside gene matches: 5. Germline assignment: CDR1 MNHEY and CDR2 SMNVEV (reference sequence). CDR3 size: 15 residues. This CDR3 is CASSSRGRGNQPQHF. CDR3 bases: TGTGCCAGCAGTTCAAGGGGGCGAGGCAATCAGCCCCAGCATTTT.